One and the same sample provided the 29 T cell receptor beta chains below, sequenced in a study of T and B cells in COVID-19 patients. Blood genomic DNA input for TRB amplification was roughly 220-500 ng. TRB rearrangements were amplified by multiplex PCR with BIOMED2 TRB-A/B primers. TCRdb ran MiXCR on the multiplex PCR reads and lists one entry per CDR3 protein. The sample has 9,000 to 13,000 distinct CDR3 sequences; around 35% are singletons. Material for sequencing was blood. All receptors derive from a human donor with active COVID-19.

This clonotype was picked up one time. The genes are TRBV4-2 and TRBJ2-5, with D maybe TRBD2 (6 bases). This CDR3 is built from 14 residues. Germline CDR1 reads LGHNA; CDR2 reads YNFKEQ. V shed 4 bases and J shed 0 bases, with 9 bases lying between them. The CDR3, as DNA: TGTGCCAGCAGCCGGGGGGTGAACCAAGAGACCCAGTACTTC. It is translated as CASSRGVNQETQYF.

This clonotype was counted only a few times. The J gene is TRBJ1-5, the V gene TRBV19; no firm D call. V was pared by 9 bases and J by 0 bases, with 15 bases between. This CDR3 spans 15 amino acids. The germline CDR1 and CDR2 sequences are LNHDA and SQIVND (reference sequence). The CDR3: CARGSGFSSNQPQHF. As DNA, the CDR3 is TGTGCCAGAGGTTCGGGGTTTTCTAGCAATCAGCCCCAGCATTTT.

This clonotype was picked up a small number of times. The J gene is TRBJ1-3, the V gene TRBV11-2; D call uncertain. CDR3 size: 14 residues. Trimming took off 2 bases at V and 0 bases at J, with 5 bases between the two ends. The germline gives CDR1 SGHAT, CDR2 FQNNGV. The CDR3 loop reads CASSLTISGNTIYF. In nucleotides, the CDR3 is TGTGCCAGCAGCTTAACCATCTCTGGAAACACCATATATTTT.

This clonotype was seen once. Sequence at one end of the junction differs from germline and may be a read error. The gene calls are TRBV12-3 or TRBV12-4 and TRBJ2-5, with 7 bases fitting TRBD1. The CDR3 loop spans 13 amino acids. The CDR3 loop reads CAISWGQQETQYF. The CDR3 coding sequence is TGTGCCATCAGTTGGGGACAGCAAGAGACCCAGTACTTC.

The chain is built from TRBV28 and TRBJ2-7; D perhaps matches TRBD2 (6 bases). Trimming took off 7 bases at V and 4 bases at J, with 11 bases between the two ends. CDR3 length equals 12 residues. Germline V lookup: CDR1 MDHEN, CDR2 SYDVKM. Written as DNA, the CDR3 is TGTGCCAGCACCTTGGAGGGGTACGAGCAGTACTTC. Residues: CASTLEGYEQYF.

By frequency in the sample, this clonotype is medium-sized. The chain links TRBV27 to TRBJ1-4; TRBD1 agrees at 9 bases. This CDR3 region has 15 residues. Losses at the gene ends were 5 bases for V and 7 bases for J; bases not matched to a gene: 8. Germline CDR1 and CDR2: MNHEY and SMNVEV (reference sequence). The CDR3: CASSPGDRAGEKLFF. CDR3 nucleotides: TGTGCCAGCAGTCCCGGGGACAGGGCGGGTGAAAAACTGTTTTTT.

This clonotype was detected a few times. This chain links TRBV27 with TRBJ1-5; D not certain. Deletions cut 1 base from V and 1 base from J, with 5 bases between. Germline V lookup: CDR1 MNHEY, CDR2 SMNVEV (reference sequence). This CDR3 is built from 14 residues. The CDR3 is CASSLLGSNQPQHF. CDR3 sequence (DNA): TGTGCCAGCAGTTTATTAGGGAGCAATCAGCCCCAGCATTTT.

Remarks on this clonotype: One end of the junction fails to match germline, which may point to a read error. This sequence joins TRBV15 and TRBJ2-7; possible D gene TRBD1, 7 bases. Per the germline V gene, CDR1 is LNHNV and CDR2 is YYDKDF (reference sequence). This CDR3 region has 15 residues. The CDR3, as DNA: TGTGCCAGCAGCTCCCTTCCAGGGGGGACCTACGAGCAGTACTTC. It translates to CASSSLPGGTYEQYF.

The chain has TRBV10-3 and TRBJ2-3; the D is unclear. Per germline, CDR1 ENHRY and CDR2 SYGVKD. Trimming left V 3 bases short and J 2 bases short, with 12 bases between. CDR3 length: 15 residues. CDR3 in DNA: TGTGCCATCAGTGATGTGGGGTCCAACACAGATACGCAGTATTTT. It translates to CAISDVGSNTDTQYF.

Judged by abundance, this clonotype is medium-sized. The rearrangement links TRBV29-1 to TRBJ1-1; D is ambiguous. CDR1 is SQVTM and CDR2 is ANQGSEA in the germline V gene. This CDR3 spans 11 amino acids. V gave up 4 bases and J gave up 3 bases, with 6 bases separating them. CDR3 sequence reads: CSVGADTEAFF. For the CDR3, the DNA is TGCAGCGTTGGGGCCGACACTGAAGCTTTCTTT.

This clonotype was seen more than once but under ten times. The J gene is TRBJ2-5, the V gene TRBV4-2; possibly TRBD1 or TRBD2 for D (5 bases each). CDR1 LGHNA and CDR2 YNFKEQ come from the germline V gene. V was cut by 1 base and J by 4 bases, with 13 bases left in between. The CDR3 runs to 15 residues. In DNA, the CDR3 is TGTGCCAGCAGCCAAGCGTGGGGCGGAGGAGAGACCCAGTACTTC. Amino acids: CASSQAWGGGETQYF.

The table lists this clonotype with a few counts. The V call is TRBV12-3 or TRBV12-4, the J call TRBJ2-2, with 11 nucleotides matching TRBD2. The junction had 1 base not matched to a gene; V was cut back by 6 bases and J by 1 base. The CDR3 has 15 residues. As DNA, the CDR3 is TGTGCCAGCAGAACTAGCGGGGGGAACACCGGGGAGCTGTTTTTT. Amino acids: CASRTSGGNTGELFF.

CDR3 loop: CASSYSTGGLTGELFF. The DNA for the CDR3 is TGTGCCAGCAGTTACTCGACCGGGGGGCTCACCGGGGAGCTGTTTTTT. The rearrangement uses TRBV6-5 and TRBJ2-2, with D possibly matching TRBD2 (7 bases). V lost 0 bases to trimming and J lost 4 bases, with 12 bases between them. The CDR3 loop spans 16 amino acids. CDR1 is MNHEY and CDR2 is SVGAGI in the germline V gene.

The chain uses TRBV10-3 and TRBJ1-4, with TRBD1 as a possible D gene (5 bases). Per the germline V gene, CDR1 is ENHRY and CDR2 is SYGVKD. The CDR3 is 15 amino acids. Trimming stripped 3 bases from V and 7 bases from J, with 15 bases between. The CDR3 sequence: CAISDGGTGVEKLFF. As DNA, the CDR3 is TGTGCCATCAGTGATGGGGGAACGGGGGTTGAAAAACTGTTTTTT.

The sample holds a few counts of this clonotype. V is TRBV20-1 and J is TRBJ1-3; D unclear. Trimming pared 6 bases from V and 0 bases from J, leaving 18 bases between. Germline V lookup: CDR1 DFQATT, CDR2 SNEGSKA (reference sequence). The CDR3 length is 16 residues. The CDR3 region has the DNA TGCAGTGCGACGGCAGGAGGTTCAAGCTCTGGAAACACCATATATTTT. This encodes CSATAGGSSSGNTIYF.

By share, this clonotype ranks as medium-sized (0.01 to 0.1%). Relative to the germline gene, one junction end is altered; a read error may explain this. This sequence joins TRBV15 and TRBJ2-7, with 7 bases that match TRBD1. CDR1 LNHNV and CDR2 YYDKDF come from the germline V gene (reference sequence). This CDR3 comprises 15 residues. The CDR3 reads CATSGETGWISEQYF. The CDR3 bases are TGTGCCACCAGCGGAGAGACAGGGTGGATCAGCGAGCAGTACTTC.

The chain links TRBV6-4 to TRBJ1-1, with TRBD1 identical over 7 bases. The CDR3 totals 14 residues. CDR1 is MRHNA and CDR2 is SNTAGT in the germline V gene. J was trimmed by 2 bases and V by 11 bases; bases with no gene match: 11. CDR3 residues: CAGDRETLNTEAFF. In DNA form, the CDR3 reads TGTGCCGGTGACAGGGAAACGTTAAACACTGAAGCTTTCTTT.

The V call is TRBV6-5, the J call TRBJ2-5, with D uncertain. The germline gives CDR1 MNHEY, CDR2 SVGAGI. The length of the CDR3 is 16 residues. V was cut by 2 bases and J by 6 bases, with 19 bases left in between. This CDR3 is CASSYGSRRNVKTQYF. CDR3 bases: TGTGCCAGCAGTTACGGGTCTAGAAGGAACGTAAAGACCCAGTACTTC.

The genes are TRBV7-9 and TRBJ1-3; D gene ambiguous. Looked up from germline, CDR1 is SEHNR and CDR2 is FQNEAQ (reference sequence). V lost 5 bases to trimming and J lost 1 base, with 9 bases between them. The CDR3 contains 14 residues. DNA of the CDR3: TGTGCCAGCAGCCCCCGCCGGTCTGGAAACACCATATATTTT. It codes for CASSPRRSGNTIYF.

This chain joins TRBV6-1 and TRBJ2-7; 7 nucleotides line up with TRBD1. The CDR3 consists of 14 residues. Germline-derived CDR1 and CDR2 are MNHNS and SASEGT. V lost 4 bases, J lost 4 bases, and 7 bases stayed unmatched. The CDR3 coding sequence is TGTGCCAGCAGTGTCTCATCACAGGGGTACGAGCAGTACTTC. The encoded protein is CASSVSSQGYEQYF.

The chain links TRBV19 to TRBJ2-2, with 8 bases identical to TRBD2. The CDR3 runs to 12 residues. Trimming removed 7 bases from V and 7 bases from J; junction bases left unmatched: 2. From germline, CDR1 is LNHDA and CDR2 SQIVND (reference sequence). CDR3 nucleotide sequence: TGTGCCAGTATAGGGACTAGCGGGGAGCTGTTTTTT. This codes for CASIGTSGELFF.

This clonotype rates as medium-sized (0.01 to 0.1%). The rearrangement links TRBV19 to TRBJ2-1; no definite D call. With 7 bases removed from V and 1 base from J, the gap between germline ends came to 14 bases. CDR3 size: 15 residues. Germline CDR1 reads LNHDA; CDR2 reads SQIVND (reference sequence). The CDR3 DNA sequence: TGTGCCAGTACTCCGGACCAATCTTCCTACAATGAGCAGTTCTTC. Translated, it gives CASTPDQSSYNEQFF.

V usage is TRBV13 and J usage is TRBJ1-1; a weak D match, TRBD1 (5 bases). Per germline, CDR1 PRHDT and CDR2 FYEKMQ (reference sequence). CDR3 size: 13 residues. V was clipped by 6 bases and J by 2 bases, with 10 bases between them. DNA for the CDR3: TGTGCCAGCAGTGATCAGGGAAACACTGAAGCTTTCTTT. Its protein is CASSDQGNTEAFF.

This clonotype ranks as medium-sized (0.01 to 0.1%). The chain couples TRBV19 to TRBJ2-3; D not certain. With 7 bases removed from V and 6 bases from J, the gap between germline ends came to 20 bases. The CDR3 is 15 amino acids. The germline CDR1 and CDR2 sequences are LNHDA and SQIVND (reference sequence). The CDR3 DNA reads TGTGCCAGTACCTTTGGACCGGTAGGATCGGATACGCAGTATTTT. It specifies CASTFGPVGSDTQYF.

There are a few counts of this clonotype. The chain uses TRBV15 and TRBJ1-5, with 9 bases fitting TRBD1. The CDR3 runs 14 residues. Germline lookup yields CDR1 LNHNV and CDR2 YYDKDF (reference sequence). V was pared by 8 bases and J by 4 bases, with 6 bases of the junction left unmatched. CDR3 residues: CATSTGGANQPQHF. The CDR3 nucleotides read TGTGCCACCTCTACAGGGGGCGCGAATCAGCCCCAGCATTTT. Combining the CDR3 with reference TRBV15 and TRBJ1-5 gives the whole variable domain DAMVIQNPRYQVTQFGKPVTLSCSQTLNHNVMYWYQQKSSQAPKLLFHYYDKDFNNEADTPDNFQSRRPNTSFCFLDIRSPGLGDTAMYLCATSTGGANQPQHFGDGTRLSIL.

This clonotype has just a few counts. CDR3 coding DNA: TGTGCCAGCAGTGTACGGTCGCGTGTAGCTGAAGCTTTCTTT. It translates to CASSVRSRVAEAFF. The V and J genes are TRBV6-1 and TRBJ1-1; D remains ambiguous. The length of the CDR3 is 14 residues. V was clipped by 4 bases and J by 6 bases, with 15 bases between them. Germline CDR1 and CDR2: MNHNS and SASEGT.

The V and J genes are TRBV12-3 or TRBV12-4 and TRBJ1-1; TRBD1 might be the D (5 bases). This CDR3 is 17 amino acids long. V dropped 6 bases and J dropped 0 bases, with 20 bases sitting between them. CDR3 protein: CASSSVSGGNMNTEAFF. CDR3 sequence (DNA): TGTGCCAGCAGCTCGGTCTCGGGGGGGAACATGAACACTGAAGCTTTCTTT.

As to this clonotype: A clone one base away is much larger, so this may be a read error. The chain recombines TRBV19 with TRBJ1-2; 7 bases are a match to TRBD1. This CDR3 is 13 amino acids long. Germline CDR1 LNHDA, CDR2 SQIVND (reference sequence). V was clipped by 7 bases and J by 4 bases; unmatched bases: 6. The CDR3 sequence: CASIKGQTYGYTF. DNA of the CDR3: TGTGCCAGTATTAAGGGACAGACCTATGGCTACACCTTC.

The rearrangement uses TRBV7-6 and TRBJ2-2; D might be TRBD2 (5 bases). V dropped 1 base and J dropped 5 bases, with 8 bases sitting between them. Per germline, CDR1 SGHVS and CDR2 FNYEAQ. The CDR3 extends over 14 amino acids. This CDR3 is CASSLEAGTGELFF. The CDR3 coding sequence is TGTGCCAGCAGCTTAGAGGCGGGTACCGGGGAGCTGTTTTTT.